The clone carrying this TCR beta chain appeared a few times. The antigen is not known. These data are taken from a study of T-cell memory formation after mild COVID-19. TCRdb reprocessed the 5' RACE reads via MiXCR and lists one record per CDR3 protein. Of hundreds of thousands of distinct CDR3 sequences in the sample, around 25% were seen once. Broader study findings: For contracting clones, CD4+ ones sat mainly in CM and EM, CD8+ in EMRA.

J was trimmed by 3 bases and V by 6 bases; bases with no gene match: 7. The CDR3 has 14 residues. Germline CDR1 reads DFQATT; CDR2 reads SNEGSKA (reference sequence). The source of this sequence is an adult woman who had mild COVID-19 (a few samples of this study predate the infection). Cell type and time point are not known. The rearrangement uses TRBV20-1 and TRBJ1-1; TRBD1 matches at 10 bases. Sequences were obtained from PBMCs or a T cell subset sorted from them (not recorded which). The CDR3 here is CSATPGTGDTEAFF. The CDR3, as DNA: TGCAGTGCCACTCCGGGGACAGGGGACACTGAAGCTTTCTTT.